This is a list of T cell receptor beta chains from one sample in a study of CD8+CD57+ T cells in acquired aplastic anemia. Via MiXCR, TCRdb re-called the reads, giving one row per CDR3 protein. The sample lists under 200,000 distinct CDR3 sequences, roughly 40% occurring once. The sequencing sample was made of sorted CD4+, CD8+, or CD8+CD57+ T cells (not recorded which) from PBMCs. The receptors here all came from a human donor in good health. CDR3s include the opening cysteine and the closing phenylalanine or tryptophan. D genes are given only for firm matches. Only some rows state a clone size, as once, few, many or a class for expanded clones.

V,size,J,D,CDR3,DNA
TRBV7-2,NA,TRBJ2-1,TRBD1,CASSLAGQGLYNEQFF,TGTGCCAGCAGCTTGGCGGGACAGGGGCTCTACAATGAGCAGTTCTTC
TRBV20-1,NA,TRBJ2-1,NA,CSARTAGSYNEQFF,TGCAGTGCTAGAACAGCAGGGTCCTACAATGAGCAGTTCTTC
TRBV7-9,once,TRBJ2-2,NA,CASSSFNTGELFF,TGTGCCAGCAGCTCGTTTAACACCGGGGAGCTGTTTTTT
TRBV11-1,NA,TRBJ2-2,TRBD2,CASSLVAAGGNTGELFF,TGTGCCAGCAGCTTAGTGGCTGCGGGAGGGAACACCGGGGAGCTGTTTTTT
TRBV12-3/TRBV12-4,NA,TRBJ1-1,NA,CASSLWGGTEAFF,TGTGCCAGCAGTTTATGGGGAGGGACTGAAGCTTTCTTT
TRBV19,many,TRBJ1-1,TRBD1,CATRPGTGDGGTEAFF,TGTGCCACTCGCCCCGGGACAGGGGACGGGGGGACTGAAGCTTTCTTT
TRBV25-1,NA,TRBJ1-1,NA,CASSAPDRTNTEAFF,TGTGCCAGCAGCGCTCCCGACAGGACTAACACTGAAGCTTTCTTT
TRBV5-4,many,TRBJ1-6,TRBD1,CASSDETGYNSPLHF,TGTGCCAGCAGCGACGAGACAGGGTATAATTCACCCCTCCACTTT
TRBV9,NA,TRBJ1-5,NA,CASSVGRDQPQHF,TGTGCCAGCAGCGTAGGTAGGGATCAGCCCCAGCATTTT
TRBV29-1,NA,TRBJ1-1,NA,CSVDGRLNTEAFF,TGCAGCGTTGACGGTCGGCTGAACACTGAAGCTTTCTTT
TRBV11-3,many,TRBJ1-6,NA,CASSESGDSPLHF,TGTGCCAGCTCTGAGTCTGGGGATTCACCCCTCCACTTT
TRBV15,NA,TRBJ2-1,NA,CATSRDRILTGEQFF,TGTGCCACCAGCAGAGATAGGATACTGACGGGTGAGCAGTTCTTC
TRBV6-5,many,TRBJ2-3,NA,CASSSFGTEGTDTQYF,TGTGCCAGCAGTTCTTTTGGCACGGAGGGCACAGATACGCAGTATTTT
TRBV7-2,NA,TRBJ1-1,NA,CASSLSVNTEAFF,TGTGCCAGCAGCTTATCAGTGAACACTGAAGCTTTCTTT
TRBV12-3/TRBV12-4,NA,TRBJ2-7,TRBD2,CASSLGLAGGPLVYEQYF,TGTGCCAGCAGTTTAGGACTAGCGGGAGGGCCGTTGGTTTACGAGCAGTACTTC
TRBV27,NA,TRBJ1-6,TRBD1,CASSTGVSNSPLHF,TGTGCCAGCAGTACAGGGGTTAGTAATTCACCCCTCCACTTT
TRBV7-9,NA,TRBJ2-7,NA,CASTPDSISYEQYF,TGCGCCAGCACCCCGGACAGCATCTCCTACGAGCAGTACTTC
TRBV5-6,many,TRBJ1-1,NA,CASSWAGKWILAFF,TGTGCCAGCAGCTGGGCGGGGAAATGGATTTTGGCTTTCTTT
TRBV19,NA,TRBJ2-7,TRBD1,CASSAGTGAYEQYF,TGTGCCAGTAGCGCCGGGACAGGGGCCTACGAGCAGTACTTC
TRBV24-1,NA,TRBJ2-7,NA,CATSDEKGGEQYF,TGTGCCACCAGTGATGAGAAGGGGGGCGAGCAGTACTTC
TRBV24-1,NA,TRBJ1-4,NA,CATSEGGNEKLFF,TGTGCCACCAGTGAAGGGGGAAATGAAAAACTGTTTTTT
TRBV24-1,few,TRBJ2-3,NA,CATSDFTPGRTDTQYF,TGTGCCACCAGTGATTTCACCCCCGGCAGGACAGATACGCAGTATTTT
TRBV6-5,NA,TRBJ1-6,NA,CASSYSPTSGESPLHF,TGTGCCAGCAGTTACTCCCCAACGTCAGGGGAATCACCCCTCCACTTT
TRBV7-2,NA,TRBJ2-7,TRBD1,CASGTGGSDEQYF,TGTGCCAGTGGGACAGGGGGTTCGGACGAGCAGTACTTC
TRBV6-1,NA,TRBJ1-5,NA,CASALMEATNQPQHF,TGTGCCAGCGCCCTTATGGAGGCCACTAATCAGCCCCAGCATTTC
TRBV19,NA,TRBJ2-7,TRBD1,CATRGTGGEQYF,TGTGCCACTCGGGGGACAGGGGGCGAGCAGTACTTC
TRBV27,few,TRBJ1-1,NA,CASSFGAGEVRTEAFF,TGTGCCAGCAGTTTTGGCGCAGGGGAGGTGAGGACTGAAGCTTTCTTT
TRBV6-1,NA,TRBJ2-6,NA,CASSQDSGGPGANVLTF,TGTGCCAGCAGTCAGGACAGTGGGGGACCTGGGGCCAACGTCCTGACTTTC
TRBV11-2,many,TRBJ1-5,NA,CASSFSGDNQPQHF,TGTGCCAGCAGCTTTTCGGGGGACAATCAGCCCCAGCATTTT
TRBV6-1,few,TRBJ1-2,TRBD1,CASRAGTGTFYGYTF,TGTGCCAGCCGTGCAGGGACAGGGACTTTCTATGGCTACACCTTC
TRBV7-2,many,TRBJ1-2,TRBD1,CASSSGRDRNYGYTF,TGTGCCAGCAGCTCCGGCCGGGACAGAAACTATGGCTACACCTTC
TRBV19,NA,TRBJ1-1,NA,CASSLGGSAEAFF,TGTGCCAGTAGTTTAGGGGGAAGCGCTGAAGCTTTCTTT
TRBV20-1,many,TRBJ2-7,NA,CSTRPGRRTYEQYF,TGCAGTACTCGGCCGGGACGGCGAACCTACGAGCAGTACTTC
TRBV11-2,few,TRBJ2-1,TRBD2,CASSFRGGAGNNEQFF,TGTGCCAGCAGCTTTCGGGGGGGGGCAGGAAACAATGAGCAGTTCTTC
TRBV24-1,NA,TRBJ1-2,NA,CATSDIRERNGYTF,TGTGCCACCAGTGATATCCGGGAGAGGAACGGCTACACCTTC
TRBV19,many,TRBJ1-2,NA,CASSGGYRAGYTF,TGTGCCAGTAGTGGAGGCTACAGGGCTGGCTACACCTTC